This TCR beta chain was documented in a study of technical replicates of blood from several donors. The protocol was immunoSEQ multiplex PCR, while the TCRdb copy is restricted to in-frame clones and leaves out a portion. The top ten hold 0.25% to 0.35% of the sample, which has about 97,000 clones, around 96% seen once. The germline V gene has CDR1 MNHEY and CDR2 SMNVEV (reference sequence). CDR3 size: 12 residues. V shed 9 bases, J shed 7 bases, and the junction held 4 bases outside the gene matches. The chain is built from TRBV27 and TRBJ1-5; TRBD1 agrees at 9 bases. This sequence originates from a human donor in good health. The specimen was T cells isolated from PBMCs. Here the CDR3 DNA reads TGTGCCAGGGACAGGGGAGGCCAGCCCCAGCATTTT. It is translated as CARDRGGQPQHF.